This T cell receptor (beta chain) was sequenced for a study of ipilimumab plus nivolumab after autologous stem cell transplantation. Background on the study: A median of about 8 nivolumab and about five ipilimumab doses were given. The DLBCL group included primary refractory and relapsed cases.

Assay: immunoSEQ multiplex PCR; the TCRdb copy retains only in-frame clones and omits some. There are fewer than 20,000 clones in the sample; approximately 80% occur only once, and more than 20% lies in the top ten. Worth noting for this clone: The antigen is unknown.

Checkpoint therapy with ipilimumab 1 mg/kg began 14 to 28 days after transplant. General study findings and limits: Per the authors, repertoire, Treg and microbiota data justify further study.

This TCR derives from a male donor with diffuse large B-cell lymphoma. The specimen comprised PBMCs, sampled in a trial of ipilimumab plus nivolumab as post-transplant consolidation.

CDR3 in DNA: TGTGCCAGCAGGCAGGGGGAGGGCAGGGTCGAGGGCTACACCTTC. Amino acids: CASRQGEGRVEGYTF. The chain is built from TRBV28 and TRBJ1-2; 7 bases agree with TRBD1. J was trimmed by 8 bases and V by 6 bases; bases with no gene match: 15. This CDR3 region has 15 residues. Per germline, CDR1 MDHEN and CDR2 SYDVKM.